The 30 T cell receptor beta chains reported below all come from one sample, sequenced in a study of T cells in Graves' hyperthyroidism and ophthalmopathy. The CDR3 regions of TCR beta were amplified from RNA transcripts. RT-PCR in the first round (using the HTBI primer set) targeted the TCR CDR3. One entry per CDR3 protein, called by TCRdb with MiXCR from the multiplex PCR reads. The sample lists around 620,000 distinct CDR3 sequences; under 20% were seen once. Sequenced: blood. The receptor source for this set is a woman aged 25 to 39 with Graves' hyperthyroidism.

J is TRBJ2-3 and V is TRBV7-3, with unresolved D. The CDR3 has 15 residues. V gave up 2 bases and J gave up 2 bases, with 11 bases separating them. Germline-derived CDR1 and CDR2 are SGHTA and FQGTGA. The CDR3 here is CASSLEGVHTDTQYF. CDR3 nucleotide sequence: TGTGCCAGCAGCTTAGAAGGCGTCCACACAGATACGCAGTATTTT.

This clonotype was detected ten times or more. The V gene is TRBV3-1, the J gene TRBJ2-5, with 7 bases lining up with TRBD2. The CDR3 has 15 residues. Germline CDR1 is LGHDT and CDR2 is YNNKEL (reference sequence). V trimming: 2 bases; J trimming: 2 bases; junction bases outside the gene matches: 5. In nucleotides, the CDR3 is TGTGCCAGCAGCCAACGGCTAGCGGCACAAGAGACCCAGTACTTC. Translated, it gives CASSQRLAAQETQYF.

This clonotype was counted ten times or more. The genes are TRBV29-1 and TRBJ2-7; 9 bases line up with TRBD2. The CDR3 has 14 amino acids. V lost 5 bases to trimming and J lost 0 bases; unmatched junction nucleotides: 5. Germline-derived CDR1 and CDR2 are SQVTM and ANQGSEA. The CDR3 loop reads CSVRRSGSSYEQYF. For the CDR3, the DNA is TGCAGCGTTCGGCGTAGCGGGAGCTCCTACGAGCAGTACTTC.

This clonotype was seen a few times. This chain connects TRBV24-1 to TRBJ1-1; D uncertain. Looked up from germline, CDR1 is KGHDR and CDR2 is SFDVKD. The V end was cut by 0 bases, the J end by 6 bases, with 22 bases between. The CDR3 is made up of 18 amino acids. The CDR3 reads CATSDLGILEEQIPEAFF. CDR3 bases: TGTGCCACCAGTGATTTGGGGATATTGGAGGAGCAGATCCCTGAAGCTTTCTTT.

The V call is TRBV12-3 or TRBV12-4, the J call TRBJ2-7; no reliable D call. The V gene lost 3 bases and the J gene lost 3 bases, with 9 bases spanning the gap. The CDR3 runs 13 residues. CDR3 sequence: CASSFQLHYEQYF. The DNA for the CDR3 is TGTGCCAGCAGTTTTCAGCTGCACTACGAGCAGTACTTC.

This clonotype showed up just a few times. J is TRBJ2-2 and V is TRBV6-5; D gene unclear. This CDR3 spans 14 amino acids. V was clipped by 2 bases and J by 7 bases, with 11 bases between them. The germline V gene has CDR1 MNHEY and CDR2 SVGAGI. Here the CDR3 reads CASSYERVHGELFF. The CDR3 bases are TGTGCCAGCAGTTACGAACGGGTACACGGGGAGCTGTTTTTT.

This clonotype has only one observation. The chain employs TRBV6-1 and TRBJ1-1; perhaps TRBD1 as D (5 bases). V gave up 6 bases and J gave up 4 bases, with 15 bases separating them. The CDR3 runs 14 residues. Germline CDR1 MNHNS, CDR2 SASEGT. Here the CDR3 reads CASRAGLQGTEAFF. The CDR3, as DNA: TGTGCCAGCAGGGCAGGGCTTCAAGGCACTGAAGCTTTCTTT.

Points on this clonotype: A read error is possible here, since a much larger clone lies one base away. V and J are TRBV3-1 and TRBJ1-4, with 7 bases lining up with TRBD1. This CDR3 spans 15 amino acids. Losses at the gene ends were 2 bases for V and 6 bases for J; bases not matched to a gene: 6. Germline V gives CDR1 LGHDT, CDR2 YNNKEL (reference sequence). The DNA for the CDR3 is TGTGCCAGCAGCCAACCAAACCAGGGGGATGAAAAACTGTTTTTT. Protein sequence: CASSQPNQGDEKLFF.

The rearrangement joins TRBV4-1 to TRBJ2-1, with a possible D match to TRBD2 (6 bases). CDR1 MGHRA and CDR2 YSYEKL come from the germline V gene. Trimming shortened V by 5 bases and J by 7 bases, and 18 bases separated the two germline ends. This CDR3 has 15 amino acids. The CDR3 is CASSSATAGRNEQFF. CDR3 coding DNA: TGCGCCAGCAGCTCCGCTACGGCGGGGAGGAATGAGCAGTTCTTC.

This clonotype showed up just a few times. The CDR3 DNA reads as TGCGCCAGCAGCTCAGACAGGCCCATCTATGGCTACACCTTC. Protein: CASSSDRPIYGYTF. V and J are TRBV5-1 and TRBJ1-2; a possible D gene is TRBD1 (6 bases). Trimming removed 3 bases from V and 4 bases from J, with 13 bases in between. The germline CDR1 and CDR2 sequences are SGHRS and YFSETQ. This CDR3 spans 14 amino acids.

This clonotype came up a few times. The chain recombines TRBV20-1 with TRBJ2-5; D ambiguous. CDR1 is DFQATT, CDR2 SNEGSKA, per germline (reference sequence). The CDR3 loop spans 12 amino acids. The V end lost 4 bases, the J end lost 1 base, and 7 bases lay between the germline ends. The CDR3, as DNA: TGCAGTGCTACCCGCCTCCAAGAGACCCAGTACTTC. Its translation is CSATRLQETQYF.

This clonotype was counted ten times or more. CDR3 bases: TGTGCCAGCAGCTTAGGATTGACAGGTACCAATGAGCAGTTCTTC. Translating it yields CASSLGLTGTNEQFF. The chain has TRBV7-2 and TRBJ2-1; a possible D gene is TRBD1 (6 bases). Trimming left V 1 base short and J 6 bases short, with 13 bases between. CDR1 is SGHTA, CDR2 FQGNSA, per germline. This CDR3 contains 15 residues.

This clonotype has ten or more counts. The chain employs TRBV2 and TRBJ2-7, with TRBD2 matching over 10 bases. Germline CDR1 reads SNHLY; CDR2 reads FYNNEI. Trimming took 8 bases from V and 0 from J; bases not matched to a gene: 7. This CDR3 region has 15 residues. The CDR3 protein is CASRYGLADSYEQYF. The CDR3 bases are TGTGCCAGCCGGTACGGACTAGCGGACTCCTACGAGCAGTACTTC.

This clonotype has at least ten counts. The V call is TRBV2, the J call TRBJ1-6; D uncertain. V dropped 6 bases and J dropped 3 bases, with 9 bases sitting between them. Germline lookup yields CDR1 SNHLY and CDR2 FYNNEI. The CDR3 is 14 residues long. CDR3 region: CASRFENYNSPLHF. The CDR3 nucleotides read TGTGCCAGCAGATTCGAGAACTATAATTCACCCCTCCACTTT.

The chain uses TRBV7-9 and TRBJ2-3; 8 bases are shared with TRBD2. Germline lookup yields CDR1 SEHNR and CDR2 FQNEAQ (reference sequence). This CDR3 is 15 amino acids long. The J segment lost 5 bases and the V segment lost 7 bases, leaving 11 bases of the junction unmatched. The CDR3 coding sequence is TGTGCCAGCACCAGGAGCGGGAGTAGTATAGATACGCAGTATTTT. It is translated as CASTRSGSSIDTQYF.

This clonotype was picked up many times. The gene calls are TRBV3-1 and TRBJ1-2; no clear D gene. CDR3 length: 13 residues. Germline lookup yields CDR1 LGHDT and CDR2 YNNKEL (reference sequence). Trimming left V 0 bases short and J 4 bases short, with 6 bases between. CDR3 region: CASSQDRFYGYTF. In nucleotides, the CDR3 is TGTGCCAGCAGCCAAGACAGGTTCTATGGCTACACCTTC.

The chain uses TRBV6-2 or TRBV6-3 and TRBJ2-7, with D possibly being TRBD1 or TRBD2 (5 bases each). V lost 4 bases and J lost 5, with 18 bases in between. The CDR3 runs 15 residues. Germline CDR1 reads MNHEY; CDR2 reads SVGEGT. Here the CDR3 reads CASSSRGATPDEQYF. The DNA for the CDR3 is TGTGCCAGCAGTTCCAGAGGGGCCACCCCCGACGAGCAGTACTTC.

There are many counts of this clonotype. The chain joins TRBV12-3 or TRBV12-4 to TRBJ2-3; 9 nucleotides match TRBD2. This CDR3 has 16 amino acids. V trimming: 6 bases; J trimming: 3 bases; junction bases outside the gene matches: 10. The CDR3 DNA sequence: TGTGCCAGCAGCCCCGCGGGGGGGTGGGGGACAGATACGCAGTATTTT. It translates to CASSPAGGWGTDTQYF.

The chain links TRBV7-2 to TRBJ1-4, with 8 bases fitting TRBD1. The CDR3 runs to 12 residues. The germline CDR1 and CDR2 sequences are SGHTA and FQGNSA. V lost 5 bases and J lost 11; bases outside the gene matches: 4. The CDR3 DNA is TGTGCCAGCAGCCTCGGACAGGGCAAACTGTTTTTT. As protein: CASSLGQGKLFF.

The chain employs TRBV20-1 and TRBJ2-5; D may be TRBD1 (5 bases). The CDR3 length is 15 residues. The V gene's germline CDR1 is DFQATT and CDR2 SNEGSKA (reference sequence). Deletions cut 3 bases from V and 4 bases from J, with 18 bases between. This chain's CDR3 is CSASISQGSGETQYF. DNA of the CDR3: TGCAGTGCTAGTATATCCCAGGGATCGGGAGAGACCCAGTACTTC.

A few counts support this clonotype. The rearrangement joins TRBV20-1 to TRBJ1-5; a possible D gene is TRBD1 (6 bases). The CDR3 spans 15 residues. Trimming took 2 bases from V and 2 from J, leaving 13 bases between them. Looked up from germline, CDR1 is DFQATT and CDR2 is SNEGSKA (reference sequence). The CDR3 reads CSARPDRFRNQPQHF. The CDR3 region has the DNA TGCAGTGCTAGACCGGACAGATTCCGCAATCAGCCCCAGCATTTT.

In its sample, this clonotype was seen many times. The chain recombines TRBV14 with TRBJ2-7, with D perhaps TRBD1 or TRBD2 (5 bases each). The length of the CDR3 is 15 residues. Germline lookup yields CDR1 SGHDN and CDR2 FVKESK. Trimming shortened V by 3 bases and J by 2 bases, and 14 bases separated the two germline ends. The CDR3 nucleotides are TGTGCCAGCAGCCACCTCCGGGACCGCACCTACGAGCAGTACTTC. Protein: CASSHLRDRTYEQYF.

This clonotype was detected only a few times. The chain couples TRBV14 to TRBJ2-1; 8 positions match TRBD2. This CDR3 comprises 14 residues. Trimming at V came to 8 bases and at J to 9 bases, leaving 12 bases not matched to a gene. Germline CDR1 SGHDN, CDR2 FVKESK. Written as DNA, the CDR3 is TGTGCCAGCCGCCGGGGTGGCGGGAGGTCTGAGCAGTTCTTC. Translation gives CASRRGGGRSEQFF.

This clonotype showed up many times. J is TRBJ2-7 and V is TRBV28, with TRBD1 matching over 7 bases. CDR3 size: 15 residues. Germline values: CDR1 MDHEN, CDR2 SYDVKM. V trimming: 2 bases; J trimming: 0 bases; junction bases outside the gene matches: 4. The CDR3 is CASSLGGQASYEQYF. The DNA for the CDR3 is TGTGCCAGCAGTTTAGGTGGACAGGCCTCCTACGAGCAGTACTTC.

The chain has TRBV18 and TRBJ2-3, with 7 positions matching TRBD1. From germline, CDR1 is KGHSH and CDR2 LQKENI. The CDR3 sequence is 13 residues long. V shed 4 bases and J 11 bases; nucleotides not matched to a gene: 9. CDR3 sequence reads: CASSQDREPGQYF. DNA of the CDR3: TGTGCCAGCTCACAAGACAGGGAACCTGGGCAGTATTTT. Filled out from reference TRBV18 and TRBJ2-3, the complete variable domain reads NAGVMQNPRHLVRRRGQEARLRCSPMKGHSHVYWYRQLPEEGLKFMVYLQKENIIDESGMPKERFSAEFPKEGPSILRIQQVVRGDSAAYFCASSQDREPGQYFGPGTRLTVL.

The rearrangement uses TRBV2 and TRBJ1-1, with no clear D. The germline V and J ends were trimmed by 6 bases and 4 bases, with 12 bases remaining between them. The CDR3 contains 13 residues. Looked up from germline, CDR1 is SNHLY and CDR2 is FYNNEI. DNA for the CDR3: TGTGCCAGCAGGGAAAGGGTGAGCACTGAAGCTTTCTTT. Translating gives CASRERVSTEAFF.

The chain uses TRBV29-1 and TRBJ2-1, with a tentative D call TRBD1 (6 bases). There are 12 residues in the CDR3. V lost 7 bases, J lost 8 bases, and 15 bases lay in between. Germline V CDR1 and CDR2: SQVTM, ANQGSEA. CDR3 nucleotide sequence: TGCAGCGGCGCTCAAGAGGGGGATGAGCAGTTCTTC. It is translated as CSGAQEGDEQFF.

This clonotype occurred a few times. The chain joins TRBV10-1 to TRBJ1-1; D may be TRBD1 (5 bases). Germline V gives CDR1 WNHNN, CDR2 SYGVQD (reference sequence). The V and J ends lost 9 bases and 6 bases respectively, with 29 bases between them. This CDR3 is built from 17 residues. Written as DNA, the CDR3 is TGCGCCAGTCAGATAGAAACCCCAGGGAATGGGAGGCCTGAAGCTTTCTTT. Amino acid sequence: CASQIETPGNGRPEAFF.

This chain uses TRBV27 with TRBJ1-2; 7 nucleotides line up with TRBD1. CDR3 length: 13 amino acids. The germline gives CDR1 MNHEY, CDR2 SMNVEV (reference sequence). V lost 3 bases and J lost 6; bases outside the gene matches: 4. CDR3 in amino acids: CASSFGDSDGYTF. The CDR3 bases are TGTGCCAGCAGTTTTGGGGACAGTGATGGCTACACCTTC.

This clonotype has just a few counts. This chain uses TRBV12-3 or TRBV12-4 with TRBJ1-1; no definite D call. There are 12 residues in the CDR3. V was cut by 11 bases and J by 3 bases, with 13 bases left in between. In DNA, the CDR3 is TGTGCCGGGAAGGACGGGGACACTGAAGCTTTCTTT. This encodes CAGKDGDTEAFF.